What follows are 28 T cell receptor beta chains derived from one specimen sequenced in a study of T cell responses to AZD1222 COVID-19 vaccine (dated by TCRdb to the early 2020s). The library relied on the immunoSEQ multiplex PCR assay. Held by TCRdb, this immuneACCESS table contains in-frame sequences only and omits some clones. Under half of the omission traces to an unresolved V gene where checked; the cause of the rest is unknown. The sample includes 98,000 or so clones, with around nine tenths observed a single time. The ten largest clones represent 16% of the sample. In light of the paper, this sample's time point label describes: about 28 days (+/-7) after the second vaccine dose. Sequenced material: peripheral blood, taken 28 days after the second AZD1222 dose. The receptors shown here come from an adult who received the AZD1222 COVID-19 vaccine.

The chain employs TRBV11-2 and TRBJ1-3, with no clear D. The CDR3 totals 15 residues. Germline V lookup: CDR1 SGHAT, CDR2 FQNNGV. Trimming removed 5 bases at V and 2 bases at J, with 13 bases between. The CDR3 reads CASSRLVTTGNTIYF. For the CDR3, the DNA is TGTGCCAGCAGCCGCCTCGTAACTACTGGAAACACCATATATTTT.

V and J are TRBV2 and TRBJ1-1; TRBD1 matches at 7 bases. Trimming at V came to 7 bases and at J to 4 bases, leaving 6 bases not matched to a gene. The CDR3 runs to 13 residues. CDR1 is SNHLY, CDR2 FYNNEI, per germline. The CDR3 coding sequence is TGTGCCAGCACCCTGGGACAGTTCACTGAAGCTTTCTTT. It specifies CASTLGQFTEAFF.

The chain couples TRBV5-1 to TRBJ2-3; D uncertain. Trimming took 0 bases from V and 6 from J, leaving 5 bases between them. Germline-derived CDR1 and CDR2 are SGHRS and YFSETQ. This CDR3 spans 12 amino acids. Here the CDR3 DNA reads TGCGCCAGCAGCTTGGTTGGGGATACGCAGTATTTT. Encoded protein: CASSLVGDTQYF.

This chain links TRBV11-2 with TRBJ1-1; D gene unclear. V was shortened by 5 bases and J by 2 bases, with 9 bases between the two germline ends. From germline, CDR1 is SGHAT and CDR2 FQNNGV. The CDR3 loop spans 13 amino acids. The CDR3 region has the DNA TGTGCCAGCAGCCCCCCCGGTAACACTGAAGCTTTCTTT. It translates to CASSPPGNTEAFF.

The V and J genes are TRBV4-1 and TRBJ2-2, with TRBD2 matching 8 bases. Per germline, CDR1 MGHRA and CDR2 YSYEKL. Losses at the gene ends were 2 bases for V and 4 bases for J; bases not matched to a gene: 6. This CDR3 region has 16 residues. The CDR3 nucleotides are TGCGCCAGCAGCCAACGCGGGACTAGGGGCACCGGGGAGCTGTTTTTT. Translation: CASSQRGTRGTGELFF.

The chain carries TRBV4-1 and TRBJ2-3, with TRBD2 matching over 13 bases. The V gene's germline CDR1 is MGHRA and CDR2 YSYEKL. The CDR3 length is 15 residues. Losses at the gene ends were 4 bases for V and 5 bases for J; bases not matched to a gene: 3. The CDR3 DNA follows: TGCGCCAGCAGCCTACTAGCGGGAGGGCAAGATACGCAGTATTTT. It translates to CASSLLAGGQDTQYF.

The CDR3 loop is CASSSEPGITNEKLFF. Here the CDR3 DNA reads TGTGCCAGCAGCTCGGAGCCAGGGATAACTAATGAAAAACTGTTTTTT. The genes are TRBV5-5 and TRBJ1-4; a possible D gene is TRBD1 (5 bases). Trimming cost V 3 bases and J 1 base, with 13 bases left between them. The V gene's germline CDR1 is SGHKS and CDR2 YYEKEE (reference sequence). The CDR3 covers 16 residues.

V and J are TRBV6-5 and TRBJ1-6; D perhaps matches TRBD1 (5 bases). Germline V CDR1 and CDR2: MNHEY, SVGAGI. The CDR3 runs 15 residues. V shed 0 bases and J shed 7 bases, with 10 bases lying between them. The CDR3 region is CASSYSRDPNSPLHF. The CDR3 DNA is TGTGCCAGCAGTTACTCTCGGGACCCAAATTCACCCCTCCACTTT.

V and J are TRBV6-1 and TRBJ1-5; D not resolved. The V and J ends lost 4 bases and 7 bases respectively, with 8 bases between them. The CDR3 is made up of 12 amino acids. CDR1 is MNHNS, CDR2 SASEGT, per germline. This CDR3 is CASSVLGQPQHF. CDR3 bases: TGTGCCAGCAGTGTTTTGGGGCAGCCCCAGCATTTT.

The chain recombines TRBV19 with TRBJ2-4, with 7 bases aligning to TRBD2. Germline trimming cut 9 bases from V and 6 bases from J; bases unmatched to any gene: 11. The V gene's germline CDR1 is LNHDA and CDR2 SQIVND (reference sequence). The CDR3 is 14 amino acids. CDR3 coding DNA: TGTGCCAGCACCCCCGGGGGGAGGGGAAACATTCAGTACTTC. Its protein is CASTPGGRGNIQYF.

A remark on this clone: Other nucleotide sequences from this sample produce the same CDR3. The J gene is TRBJ2-3, the V gene TRBV2, with D unclear. Germline CDR1 is SNHLY and CDR2 is FYNNEI. Between the trimmed V and J ends, which lost 7 bases and 0 bases, there was a span of 11 bases. The CDR3 extends over 14 amino acids. The CDR3 sequence: CASTPGPSTDTQYF. The DNA of the CDR3 is TGTGCCAGCACGCCAGGCCCTAGCACAGATACGCAGTATTTT.

The rearrangement joins TRBV29-1 to TRBJ1-1; possible D gene TRBD1, 5 bases. The CDR3 extends over 10 amino acids. Per germline, CDR1 SQVTM and CDR2 ANQGSEA. V shed 7 bases and J shed 11 bases, with 14 bases lying between them. The CDR3 nucleotides are TGCAGCGCCTCGGGGGGGGTGGCTTTCTTT. It is translated as CSASGGVAFF.

In DNA, the CDR3 is TGTGCCAGCAGCAAAGTCGAAGACGGGACTAGCGGGAGGATCGGGTACGAGCAGTACTTC. Amino acid sequence: CASSKVEDGTSGRIGYEQYF. The rearrangement links TRBV21-1 to TRBJ2-7; the table's D call, TRBD2, was not checked against the DNA. TRBV21-1 is deemed a pseudogene. The CDR3 has 20 amino acids.

CDR3 loop: CASSNRDRSTDTQYF. The CDR3 region has the DNA TGTGCCAGCAGTAATCGGGACAGAAGCACAGATACGCAGTATTTT. The chain uses TRBV6-5 and TRBJ2-3; 7 bases fit TRBD1. The CDR3 runs 15 residues. Germline V gene sequence: CDR1 MNHEY, CDR2 SVGAGI. Unmatched junction bases numbered 5, after V lost 5 bases and J lost 0 bases.

The V gene is TRBV4-1, the J gene TRBJ2-7; the D gene is possibly TRBD1 (5 bases). V lost 0 bases to trimming and J lost 2 bases, with 11 bases between them. Germline assignment: CDR1 MGHRA and CDR2 YSYEKL. There are 15 residues in the CDR3. The DNA of the CDR3 is TGCGCCAGCAGCCAAGATCAGGGCAAAACCTACGAGCAGTACTTC. It encodes CASSQDQGKTYEQYF.

This chain joins TRBV5-1 and TRBJ2-3; 7 bases align to TRBD2. V dropped 1 base and J dropped 2; count of bases not matched to a gene: 4. The length of the CDR3 is 15 residues. The germline V gene has CDR1 SGHRS and CDR2 YFSETQ. The CDR3 sequence: CASSLTSEPTDTQYF. In DNA form, the CDR3 reads TGCGCCAGCAGCTTGACTAGCGAACCCACAGATACGCAGTATTTT.

The chain joins TRBV20-1 to TRBJ2-7; 8 bases are a match to TRBD2. This CDR3 has 13 residues. From germline, CDR1 is DFQATT and CDR2 SNEGSKA (reference sequence). The trim removed 3 bases at V and 3 bases at J, leaving 4 bases unmatched. The CDR3: CSASISGIYEQYF. The DNA for the CDR3 is TGCAGTGCTAGTATTAGCGGGATCTACGAGCAGTACTTC.

The V and J genes are TRBV28 and TRBJ1-3; tentative D call: TRBD1 (6 bases). Trimming shortened V by 6 bases and J by 11 bases, and 20 bases separated the two germline ends. The CDR3 is 14 amino acids. Germline loops: CDR1 MDHEN, CDR2 SYDVKM. In DNA form, the CDR3 reads TGTGCCAGCAGATTTATAGACAGGTCTATTTCCATATATTTT. The encoded protein is CASRFIDRSISIYF.

This chain uses TRBV19 with TRBJ1-4, with a possible D match to TRBD1 (5 bases). CDR3 length: 16 amino acids. CDR1 LNHDA and CDR2 SQIVND come from the germline V gene (reference sequence). The V end was cut by 0 bases, the J end by 7 bases, with 15 bases between. The CDR3 sequence is CASSIDSGARREKLFF. For the CDR3, the DNA is TGTGCCAGTAGTATAGATTCCGGGGCGCGGCGTGAAAAACTGTTTTTT.

The rearrangement links TRBV7-9 to TRBJ1-6; 7 bases fit TRBD1. The CDR3 covers 15 residues. The germline CDR1 and CDR2 sequences are SEHNR and FQNEAQ (reference sequence). V lost 6 bases and J lost 4; bases outside the gene matches: 6. CDR3 nucleotides: TGTGCCAGCAGACCCGGGACAGCGTATAATTCACCCCTCCACTTT. Translating it yields CASRPGTAYNSPLHF.

This clone was seen a single time. V and J are TRBV6-1 and TRBJ2-3, with 8 bases lining up with TRBD2. This CDR3 spans 16 amino acids. The V segment lost 4 bases and the J segment 4 bases; nucleotides outside the gene matches: 10. Germline-derived CDR1 and CDR2 are MNHNS and SASEGT. Here the CDR3 reads CASSAPLREGSDTQYF. The CDR3 DNA reads TGTGCCAGCAGTGCACCGCTCCGGGAGGGGTCAGATACGCAGTATTTT.

The rearrangement joins TRBV18 to TRBJ1-1; TRBD1 might be the D (6 bases). The germline CDR1 and CDR2 sequences are KGHSH and LQKENI. The CDR3 sequence is 15 residues long. V was trimmed by 3 bases and J by 5 bases, leaving 16 bases between them. CDR3: CASSPNYRVRTEAFF. In nucleotides, the CDR3 is TGTGCCAGCTCACCCAATTACAGGGTACGGACTGAAGCTTTCTTT.

The chain couples TRBV4-2 to TRBJ1-1, with D possibly TRBD1 on 5 matching bases. This CDR3 has 16 residues. The germline CDR1 and CDR2 sequences are LGHNA and YNFKEQ. The V end lost 4 bases, the J end lost 0 bases, and 15 bases lay between the germline ends. CDR3 in amino acids: CASSPSDRAVNTEAFF. The CDR3 DNA sequence: TGTGCCAGCAGCCCATCCGACAGAGCCGTGAACACTGAAGCTTTCTTT.

V and J are TRBV6-5 and TRBJ1-6; D is unclear. Trimming left V 6 bases short and J 9 bases short, with 12 bases between. CDR3 length: 13 residues. Germline V gene sequence: CDR1 MNHEY, CDR2 SVGAGI. CDR3 coding DNA: TGTGCCAGCAGAAACAAGCCGGGTTCACCCCTCCACTTT. It specifies CASRNKPGSPLHF.

The chain couples TRBV18 to TRBJ2-3; D is possibly TRBD1 (5 bases). The CDR3 sequence is 14 residues long. Germline-derived CDR1 and CDR2 are KGHSH and LQKENI. V dropped 4 bases and J dropped 3 bases, with 11 bases sitting between them. The CDR3: CASSLTAVTDTQYF. CDR3 DNA: TGTGCCAGCTCACTGACAGCAGTAACAGATACGCAGTATTTT.

The chain recombines TRBV27 with TRBJ2-1; tentative D call: TRBD2 (6 bases). The CDR3 totals 15 residues. Germline CDR1 is MNHEY and CDR2 is SMNVEV (reference sequence). V was shortened by 6 bases and J by 6 bases, with 18 bases between the two germline ends. The CDR3 DNA reads TGTGCCAGCAGGCCCGCCGGAGTAGCGGTCAATGAGCAGTTCTTC. This encodes CASRPAGVAVNEQFF.

CDR3 bases: TGTGCCAGCAGCCTCCGACAGGGGGTTTACAATGAGCAGTTCTTC. Its translation is CASSLRQGVYNEQFF. The chain carries TRBV11-3 and TRBJ2-1; the match to TRBD1 covers 9 bases. Germline loops: CDR1 SGHNT, CDR2 YENEEA. The CDR3 sequence is 15 residues long. The ends lost 5 bases at V and 4 bases at J; junction bases unmatched: 6. Filled out from reference TRBV11-3 and TRBJ2-1, the complete variable domain reads EAGVVQSPRYKIIEKKQPVAFWCNPISGHNTLYWYLQNLGQGPELLIRYENEEAVDDSQLPKDRFSAERLKGVDSTLKIQPAELGDSAVYLCASSLRQGVYNEQFFGPGTRLTVL.

J is TRBJ1-5 and V is TRBV27, with TRBD1 matching over 9 bases. CDR1 is MNHEY, CDR2 SMNVEV, per germline (reference sequence). J gave up 7 bases and V 5 bases, and 9 bases lay outside the gene matches. The CDR3 spans 15 residues. The CDR3 coding sequence is TGTGCCAGCAGTGCCGGGACAGGGCCGGAACAGCCCCAGCATTTT. Amino acid sequence: CASSAGTGPEQPQHF.